This T cell receptor (beta chain) emerged from a study of cytomegalovirus exposure and HLA in healthy donors. PCR involved 60 Vbeta and 13 Jbeta primers. Using immunoSEQ multiplex PCR, the repertoire was profiled, and TCRdb retains in-frame clones only, with some absent. Of roughly 200,000 clones in the sample, approximately 80% were seen once. This clone was seen more than once but under ten times. The antigen is not known. General observations from the study: The study carried out a later analysis of TCR beta sequences. It associated roughly 17,000 of them with specific HLA alleles at a false discovery rate of 0.05.

The CDR3 contains 15 residues. With 5 bases removed from V and 0 bases from J, the gap between germline ends came to 11 bases. The germline CDR1 and CDR2 sequences are SGHTS and YDEGEE. The chain combines TRBV5-8 with TRBJ1-4; D might be TRBD1 (6 bases). Sequenced sample: PBMCs. The clonotype comes from a man aged 50-59 years in good health and CMV-seronegative. The chain's CDR3 is CASRPGVATNEKLFF. The CDR3 DNA reads as TGTGCCAGCAGGCCAGGGGTTGCAACTAATGAAAAACTGTTTTTT.